Below, 2 T cell receptor beta chains from the same sample are listed, as sequenced in a study of blood T cell repertoires in COVID-19. Profiled with immunoSEQ multiplex PCR; TCRdb holds only in-frame clones, not every one. The repertoire consists of some 120,000 clones, with roughly 74% occurring once and the leading ten covering about 6.3%. The sample taken for sequencing was peripheral blood. These receptors were obtained from a man older than 75 with COVID-19, enrolled during active disease.

The sample holds a few counts of this clone. The rearrangement joins TRBV2 to TRBJ2-1; TRBD1 matches at 11 bases. V trimming: 7 bases; J trimming: 5 bases; junction bases outside the gene matches: 7. The CDR3 loop spans 15 amino acids. Germline-derived CDR1 and CDR2 are SNHLY and FYNNEI. The CDR3 coding sequence is TGTGCCAGCAACGGACAGGGGGCCTTGAACAATGAGCAGTTCTTC. It encodes CASNGQGALNNEQFF.

This sequence joins TRBV5-1 and TRBJ1-5; 7 positions match TRBD1. CDR3 length: 14 residues. CDR1 is SGHRS, CDR2 YFSETQ, per germline. V was clipped by 5 bases and J by 4 bases; unmatched bases: 6. In nucleotides, the CDR3 is TGCGCCAGCAGGGCCGGGACAGAGAATCAGCCCCAGCATTTT. It yields the protein CASRAGTENQPQHF.